These 6 T cell receptor beta chains originate from one sample sequenced in a study of T cell changes during pregnancy in multiple sclerosis. Produced via immunoSEQ multiplex PCR; TCRdb's table is partial and in-frame only. The data show around 65,000 clones, 91% seen once. The material was peripheral blood, obtained in the third trimester of pregnancy. The receptors originated from a female donor in good health, enrolled as a control in a pregnancy study.

The V and J genes are TRBV5-1 and TRBJ2-1; 8 bases map to TRBD2. Germline V gene lookup returns CDR1 SGHRS and CDR2 YFSETQ. The V gene end was trimmed by 4 bases and the J gene end by 1 base; junction bases not matched to a gene: 4. The CDR3 spans 15 residues. Written as DNA, the CDR3 is TGCGCCAGCAGCCCCGGGGGGGGGTCCTACAATGAGCAGTTCTTC. Protein sequence: CASSPGGGSYNEQFF. The whole variable domain, remainder taken from reference TRBV5-1 and TRBJ2-1, is KAGVTQTPRYLIKTRGQQVTLSCSPISGHRSVSWYQQTPGQGLQFLFEYFSETQRNKGNFPGRFSGRQFSNSRSEMNVSTLELGDSALYLCASSPGGGSYNEQFFGPGTRLTVL.

V usage is TRBV28 and J usage is TRBJ2-5; no reliable D call. Germline values: CDR1 MDHEN, CDR2 SYDVKM. Between the trimmed V and J ends, which lost 7 bases and 0 bases, there was a span of 12 bases. This CDR3 region has 14 residues. This CDR3 reads CASIPPGYQETQYF. CDR3 nucleotide sequence: TGTGCCAGCATCCCCCCCGGGTACCAAGAGACCCAGTACTTC.

J is TRBJ2-2 and V is TRBV28; 8 bases fit TRBD2. The CDR3 extends over 17 amino acids. V lost 2 bases to trimming and J lost 6 bases; unmatched junction nucleotides: 11. The V gene's germline CDR1 is MDHEN and CDR2 SYDVKM. The DNA for the CDR3 is TGTGCCAGCAGTTTAACCAGCGGGGGCCTGTGGGCCGGGGAGCTGTTTTTT. This sequence encodes CASSLTSGGLWAGELFF.

This rearrangement joins TRBV4-1 to TRBJ2-1, with TRBD2 matching over 7 bases. Looked up from germline, CDR1 is MGHRA and CDR2 is YSYEKL. With V trimmed by 4 bases and J by 8 bases, 5 bases remained unmatched. The CDR3 contains 13 residues. The CDR3 reads CASSRGLFDEQFF. CDR3 DNA sequence: TGCGCCAGCAGCCGGGGACTATTCGATGAGCAGTTCTTC.

The chain links TRBV11-2 to TRBJ1-4; tentatively, D is TRBD1 (5 bases). The germline V and J ends were trimmed by 5 bases and 7 bases, with 17 bases remaining between them. This CDR3 spans 15 amino acids. The germline V gene encodes CDR1 SGHAT and CDR2 FQNNGV. This chain's CDR3 is CASSPSGEVGEKLFF. As DNA, the CDR3 is TGTGCCAGCAGCCCTTCGGGGGAAGTAGGTGAAAAACTGTTTTTT.

A remark on this clone: This same CDR3 is encoded by further DNA sequences in the sample. J is TRBJ2-1 and V is TRBV9; D is perhaps TRBD2 (6 bases). V was cut by 4 bases and J by 4 bases, with 12 bases left in between. Germline CDR1 reads SGDLS; CDR2 reads YYNGEE. The CDR3 length is 14 residues. This CDR3 is CASSSRDSYNEQFF. The CDR3 DNA sequence: TGTGCCAGCAGCTCCAGGGACTCGTACAATGAGCAGTTCTTC.